These T cell receptor beta chains were read from a single sample in a study of cytomegalovirus exposure and HLA in healthy donors. Method: immunoSEQ multiplex PCR; TCRdb's copy keeps in-frame clones and lacks some. The sample includes about 200,000 clones, around four fifths seen only once; the top ten take 0.71%. The specimen was PBMCs. The receptors originated from a boy aged 2 to 10 in good health and CMV-seronegative. Each CDR3 is given with its conserved first and last residue. A D gene is named only where the DNA matches it firmly. Clone size is shown for a subset of rows, as once, few, many or a class of expanded clone.

clone_size | j_call | v_call | d_call | cdr3_aa | cdr3_nt
NA | TRBJ2-1 | TRBV27 | TRBD2 | CASSQGTSGTYNEQFF | TGTGCCAGCAGTCAGGGGACTAGCGGGACGTACAATGAGCAGTTCTTC
NA | TRBJ2-7 | TRBV19 | NA | CASAGTFYEQYF | TGTGCCAGTGCGGGAACATTCTACGAGCAGTACTTC
NA | TRBJ2-2 | TRBV10-3 | TRBD2 | CAISKLAGGPGELFF | TGTGCCATCAGTAAACTAGCGGGGGGCCCCGGGGAGCTGTTTTTT
NA | TRBJ2-2 | TRBV19 | NA | CASKKEEYTGELFF | TGTGCCAGTAAAAAGGAGGAGTACACCGGGGAGCTGTTTTTT
NA | TRBJ1-1 | TRBV28 | TRBD1 | CASEDREEAFF | TGTGCCAGCGAGGACAGGGAGGAAGCTTTCTTT
few | TRBJ1-1 | TRBV2 | NA | CASSERANTEAFF | TGTGCCAGCAGTGAGAGGGCGAACACTGAAGCTTTCTTT
NA | TRBJ1-1 | TRBV9 | NA | CASSPILGGTEAFF | TGTGCCAGCAGCCCGATCCTAGGGGGCACTGAAGCTTTCTTT
NA | TRBJ1-2 | TRBV6-5 | TRBD1 | CASSYAGTGHGYTF | TGTGCCAGCAGTTACGCCGGGACAGGGCATGGCTACACCTTC
few | TRBJ1-3 | TRBV4-1 | NA | CASSQERVSSGNTIYF | TGCGCCAGCAGCCAAGAGAGGGTGAGCTCTGGAAACACCATATATTTT
NA | TRBJ2-5 | TRBV30 | TRBD2 | CAWSTGGRAWETQYF | TGTGCCTGGAGTACGGGCGGGAGGGCATGGGAGACCCAGTACTTC